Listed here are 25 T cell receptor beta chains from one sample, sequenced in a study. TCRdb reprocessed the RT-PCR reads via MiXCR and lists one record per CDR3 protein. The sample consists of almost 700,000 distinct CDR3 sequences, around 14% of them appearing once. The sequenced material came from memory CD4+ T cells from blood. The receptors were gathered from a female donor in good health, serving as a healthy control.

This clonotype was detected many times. The CDR3 sequence is CASSPGVGSGNTIYF. CDR3 nucleotide sequence: TGTGCCAGCAGCCCCGGGGTGGGATCCGGAAACACCATATATTTT. The chain recombines TRBV7-9 with TRBJ1-3, with unresolved D. The germline CDR1 and CDR2 sequences are SEHNR and FQNEAQ (reference sequence). Deletions cut 5 bases from V and 4 bases from J, with 15 bases between. This CDR3 has 15 amino acids.

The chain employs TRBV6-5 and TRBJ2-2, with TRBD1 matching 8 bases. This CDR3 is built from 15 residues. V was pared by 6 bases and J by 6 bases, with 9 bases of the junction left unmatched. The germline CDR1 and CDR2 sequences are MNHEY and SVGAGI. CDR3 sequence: CASSPSRGHSGELFF. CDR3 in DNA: TGTGCCAGCAGCCCGAGCAGGGGGCATTCCGGGGAGCTGTTTTTT.

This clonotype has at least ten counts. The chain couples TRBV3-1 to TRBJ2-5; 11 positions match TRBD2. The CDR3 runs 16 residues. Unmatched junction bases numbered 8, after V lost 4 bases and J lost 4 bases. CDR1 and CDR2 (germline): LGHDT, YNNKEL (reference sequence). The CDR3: CASSPLAGGNRETQYF. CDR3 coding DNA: TGTGCCAGCAGCCCCCTAGCGGGGGGTAATAGAGAGACCCAGTACTTC.

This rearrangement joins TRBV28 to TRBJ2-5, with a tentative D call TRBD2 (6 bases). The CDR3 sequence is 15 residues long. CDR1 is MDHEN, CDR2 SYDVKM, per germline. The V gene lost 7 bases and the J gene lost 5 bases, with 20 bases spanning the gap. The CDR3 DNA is TGTGCCAGCACCTCCAGCGGGTTGGGTTCGGAGACCCAGTACTTC. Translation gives CASTSSGLGSETQYF.

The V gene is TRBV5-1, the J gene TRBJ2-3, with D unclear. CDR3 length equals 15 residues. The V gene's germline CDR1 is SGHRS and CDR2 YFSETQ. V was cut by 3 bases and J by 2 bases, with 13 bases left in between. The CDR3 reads CASSSRADHTDTQYF. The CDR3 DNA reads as TGCGCCAGCAGCTCCCGTGCGGACCACACAGATACGCAGTATTTT.

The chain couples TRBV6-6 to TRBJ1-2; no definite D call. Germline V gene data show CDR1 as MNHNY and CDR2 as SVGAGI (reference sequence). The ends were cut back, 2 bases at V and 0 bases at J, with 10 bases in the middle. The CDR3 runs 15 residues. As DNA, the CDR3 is TGTGCCAGCAGTTACCTTACGACAACTAACTATGGCTACACCTTC. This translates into CASSYLTTTNYGYTF.

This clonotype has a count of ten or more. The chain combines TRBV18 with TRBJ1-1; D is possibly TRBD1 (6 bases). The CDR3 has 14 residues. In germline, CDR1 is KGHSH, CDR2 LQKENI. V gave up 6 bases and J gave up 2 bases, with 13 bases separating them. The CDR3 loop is CASSDRQANTEAFF. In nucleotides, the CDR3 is TGTGCCAGCTCGGATCGACAGGCTAACACTGAAGCTTTCTTT.

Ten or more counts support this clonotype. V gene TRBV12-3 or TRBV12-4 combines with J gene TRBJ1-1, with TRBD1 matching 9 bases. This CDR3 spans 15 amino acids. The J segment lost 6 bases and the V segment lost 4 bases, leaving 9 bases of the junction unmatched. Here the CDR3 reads CASSSHRGRRAEAFF. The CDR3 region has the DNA TGTGCCAGCAGTTCCCACAGGGGGCGCCGGGCTGAAGCTTTCTTT.

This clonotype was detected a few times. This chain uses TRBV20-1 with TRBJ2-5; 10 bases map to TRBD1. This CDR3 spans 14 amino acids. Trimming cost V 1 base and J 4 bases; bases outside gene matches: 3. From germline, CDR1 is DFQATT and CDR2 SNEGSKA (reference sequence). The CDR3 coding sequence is TGCAGTGCTAGAGGGGACAGGGGAACAGAGACCCAGTACTTC. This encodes CSARGDRGTETQYF.

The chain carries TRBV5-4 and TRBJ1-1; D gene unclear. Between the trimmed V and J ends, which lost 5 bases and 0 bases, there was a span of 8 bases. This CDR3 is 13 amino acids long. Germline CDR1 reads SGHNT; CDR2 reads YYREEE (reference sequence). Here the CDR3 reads CASRNNLNTEAFF. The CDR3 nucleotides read TGTGCCAGCAGAAATAACCTGAACACTGAAGCTTTCTTT.

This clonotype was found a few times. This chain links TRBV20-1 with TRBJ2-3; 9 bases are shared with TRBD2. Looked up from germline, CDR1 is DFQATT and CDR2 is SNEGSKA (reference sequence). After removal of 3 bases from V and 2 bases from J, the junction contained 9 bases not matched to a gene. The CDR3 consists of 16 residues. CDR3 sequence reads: CSASHLAGTITDTQYF. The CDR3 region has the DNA TGCAGTGCTAGTCATCTAGCGGGGACCATCACAGATACGCAGTATTTT.

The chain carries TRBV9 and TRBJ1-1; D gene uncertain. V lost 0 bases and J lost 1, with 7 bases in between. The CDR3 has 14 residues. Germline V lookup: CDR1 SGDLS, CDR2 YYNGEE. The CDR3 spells CASSVVETNTEAFF. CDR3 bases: TGTGCCAGCAGCGTAGTGGAGACGAACACTGAAGCTTTCTTT.

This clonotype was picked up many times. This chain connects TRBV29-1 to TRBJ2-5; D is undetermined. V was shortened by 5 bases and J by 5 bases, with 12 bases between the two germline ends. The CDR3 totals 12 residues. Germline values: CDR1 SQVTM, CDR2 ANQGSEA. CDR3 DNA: TGCAGCGTTTTTGATCCCCGGGAGACCCAGTACTTC. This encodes CSVFDPRETQYF.

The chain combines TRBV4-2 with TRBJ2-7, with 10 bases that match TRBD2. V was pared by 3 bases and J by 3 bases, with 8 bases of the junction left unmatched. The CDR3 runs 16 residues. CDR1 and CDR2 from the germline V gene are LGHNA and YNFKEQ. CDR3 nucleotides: TGTGCCAGCAGCCAGGATACTAGCGGGACGGACTACGAGCAGTACTTC. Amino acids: CASSQDTSGTDYEQYF.

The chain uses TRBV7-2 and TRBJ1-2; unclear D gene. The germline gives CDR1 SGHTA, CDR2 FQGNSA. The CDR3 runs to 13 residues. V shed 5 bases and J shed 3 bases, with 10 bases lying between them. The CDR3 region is CASSPQRDYGYTF. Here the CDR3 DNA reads TGTGCCAGCAGCCCACAGCGGGACTATGGCTACACCTTC.

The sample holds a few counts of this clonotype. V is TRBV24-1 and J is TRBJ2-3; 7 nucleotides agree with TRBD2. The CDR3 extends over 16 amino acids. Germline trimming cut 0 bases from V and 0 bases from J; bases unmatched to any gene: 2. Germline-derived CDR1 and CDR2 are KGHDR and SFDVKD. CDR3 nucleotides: TGTGCCACCAGTGATTTGGCGGGAGCGAGCACAGATACGCAGTATTTT. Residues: CATSDLAGASTDTQYF.

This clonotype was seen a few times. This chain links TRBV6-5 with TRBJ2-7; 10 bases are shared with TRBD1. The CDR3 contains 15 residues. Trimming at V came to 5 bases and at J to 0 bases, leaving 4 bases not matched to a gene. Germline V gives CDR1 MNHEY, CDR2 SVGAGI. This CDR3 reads CASSTGTGASYEQYF. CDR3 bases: TGTGCCAGCAGTACCGGGACAGGGGCCTCCTACGAGCAGTACTTC.

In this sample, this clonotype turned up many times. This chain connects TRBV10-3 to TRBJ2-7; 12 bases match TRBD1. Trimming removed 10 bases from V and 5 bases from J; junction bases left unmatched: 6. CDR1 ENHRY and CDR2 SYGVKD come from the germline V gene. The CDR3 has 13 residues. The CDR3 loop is CASSGQGADEQYF. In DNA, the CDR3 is TGTGCCAGCTCGGGACAGGGGGCTGACGAGCAGTACTTC.

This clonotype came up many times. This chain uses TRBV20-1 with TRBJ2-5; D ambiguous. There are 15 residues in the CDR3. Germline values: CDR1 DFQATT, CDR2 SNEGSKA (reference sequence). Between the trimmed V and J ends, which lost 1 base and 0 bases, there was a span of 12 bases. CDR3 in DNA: TGCAGTGCTAGAGCCGTCACAGACCACCAAGAGACCCAGTACTTC. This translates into CSARAVTDHQETQYF.

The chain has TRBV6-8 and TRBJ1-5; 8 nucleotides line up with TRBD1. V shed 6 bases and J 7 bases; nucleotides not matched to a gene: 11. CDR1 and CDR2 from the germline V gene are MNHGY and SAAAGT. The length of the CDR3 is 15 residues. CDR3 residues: CASRSRGLVRQPQHF. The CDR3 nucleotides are TGTGCCAGCAGGTCCAGGGGGCTCGTGCGCCAGCCCCAGCATTTT.

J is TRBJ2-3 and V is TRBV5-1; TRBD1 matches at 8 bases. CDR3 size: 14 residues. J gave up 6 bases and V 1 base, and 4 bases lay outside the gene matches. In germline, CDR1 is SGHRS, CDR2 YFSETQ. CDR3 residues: CASSLKTGEDTQYF. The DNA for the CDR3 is TGCGCCAGCAGCTTGAAGACAGGGGAGGATACGCAGTATTTT.

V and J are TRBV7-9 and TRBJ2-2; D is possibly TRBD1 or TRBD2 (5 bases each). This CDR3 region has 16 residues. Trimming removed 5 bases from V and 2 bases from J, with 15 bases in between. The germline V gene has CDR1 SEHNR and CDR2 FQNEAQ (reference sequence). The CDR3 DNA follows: TGTGCCAGCAGCCCCCGGGACCTTTATAACACCGGGGAGCTGTTTTTT. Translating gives CASSPRDLYNTGELFF.

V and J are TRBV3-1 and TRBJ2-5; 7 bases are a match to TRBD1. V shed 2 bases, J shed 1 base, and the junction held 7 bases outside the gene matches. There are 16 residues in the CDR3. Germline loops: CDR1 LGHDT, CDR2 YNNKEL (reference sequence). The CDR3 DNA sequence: TGTGCCAGCAGCCAAAGGGACAGATTGCGCCAAGAGACCCAGTACTTC. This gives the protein CASSQRDRLRQETQYF.

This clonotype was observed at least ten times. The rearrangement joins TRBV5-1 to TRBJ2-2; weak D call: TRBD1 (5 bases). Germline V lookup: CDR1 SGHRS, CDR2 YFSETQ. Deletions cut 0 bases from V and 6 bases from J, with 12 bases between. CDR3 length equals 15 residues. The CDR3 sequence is CASSLVQGGAGELFF. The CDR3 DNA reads TGCGCCAGCAGCTTGGTCCAGGGCGGCGCCGGGGAGCTGTTTTTT.

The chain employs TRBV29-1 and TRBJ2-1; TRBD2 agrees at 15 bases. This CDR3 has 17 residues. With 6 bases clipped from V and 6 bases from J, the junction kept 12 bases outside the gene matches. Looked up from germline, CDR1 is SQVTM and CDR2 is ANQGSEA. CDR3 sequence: CSVIGGLAGGLINEQFF. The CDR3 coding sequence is TGCAGCGTAATAGGGGGACTAGCGGGAGGCTTAATCAATGAGCAGTTCTTC.